What follows is one TCR beta chain and its context. The protocol was immunoSEQ multiplex PCR, while the TCRdb copy is restricted to in-frame clones and leaves out a portion. The sample holds about 370,000 clones, roughly 90% seen once. The sample originates from a study of blood T cell repertoires in COVID-19. This TCR came from a woman aged 25 to 39 with COVID-19, enrolled during active disease. The sequenced material came from peripheral blood.

CDR3 nucleotides: TGTGCCAGCAGTCAGGGGGCGGCCAACGTCCTGACTTTC. Its protein is CASSQGAANVLTF. The rearrangement joins TRBV6-5 to TRBJ2-6; TRBD1 aligns across 8 bases. This CDR3 has 13 amino acids. Trimming took 5 bases from V and 6 from J; bases not matched to a gene: 0. Per the germline V gene, CDR1 is MNHEY and CDR2 is SVGAGI.